This T cell receptor (beta chain) was obtained from a study of OX40 agonist ivuxolimab in advanced cancers. Study overall: Ivuxolimab, an antibody acting as an agonist of OX40 (CD134), was used to treat patients. Antecedent anti-PD-1, anti-PD-L1 or anti-CTLA-4 therapy was permissible, with 35% to 40% having received some.

In the case of this clone: The antigen remains undetermined.

The CDR3 loop spans 15 amino acids. J gave up 0 bases and V 5 bases, and 1 base lay outside the gene matches. Germline CDR1 and CDR2: LGHNA and YSLEER. Study results and limitations: Compared with CD4+, CD8+ T cells on average had more expanded clones. Individuals who were partial responders at 0.1-3.0 mg/kg had clonal expansion that ranked among the lowest.

TCRdb keeps only in-frame clones here, not all; method: immunoSEQ multiplex PCR. The sample has around 19,000 clones; roughly 80% are singletons. The J gene is TRBJ2-6, the V gene TRBV4-3; 7 bases are shared with TRBD1. The receptor's source is an adult with an advanced solid tumor such as melanoma, head and neck, liver or kidney cancer. Sequenced here: CD4+ or CD8+ T cells sorted from blood, sampled in a trial of the OX40 agonist ivuxolimab. Here the CDR3 reads CASSWDSSGANVLTF. The DNA for the CDR3 is TGCGCCAGCAGCTGGGACAGCTCTGGGGCCAACGTCCTGACTTTC.